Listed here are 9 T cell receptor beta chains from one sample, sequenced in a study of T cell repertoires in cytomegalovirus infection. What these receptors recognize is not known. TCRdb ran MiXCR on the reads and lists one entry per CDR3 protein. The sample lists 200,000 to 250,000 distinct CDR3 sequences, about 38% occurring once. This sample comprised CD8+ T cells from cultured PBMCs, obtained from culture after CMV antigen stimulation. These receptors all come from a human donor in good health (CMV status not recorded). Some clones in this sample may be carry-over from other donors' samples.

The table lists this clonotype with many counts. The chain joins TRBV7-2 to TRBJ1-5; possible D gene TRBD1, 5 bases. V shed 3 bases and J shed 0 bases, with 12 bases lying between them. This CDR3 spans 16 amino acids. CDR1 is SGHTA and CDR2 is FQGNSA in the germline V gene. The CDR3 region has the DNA TGTGCCAGCAGCTTTTACAGGACTTTTAGCAATCAGCCCCAGCATTTT. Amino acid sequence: CASSFYRTFSNQPQHF.

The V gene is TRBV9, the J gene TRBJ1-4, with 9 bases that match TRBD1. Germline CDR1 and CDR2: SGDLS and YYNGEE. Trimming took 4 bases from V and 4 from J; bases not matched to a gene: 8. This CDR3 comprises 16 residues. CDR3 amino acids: CASSLTGGSVNEKLFF. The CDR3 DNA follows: TGTGCCAGCAGCTTGACAGGGGGTTCGGTTAATGAAAAACTGTTTTTT.

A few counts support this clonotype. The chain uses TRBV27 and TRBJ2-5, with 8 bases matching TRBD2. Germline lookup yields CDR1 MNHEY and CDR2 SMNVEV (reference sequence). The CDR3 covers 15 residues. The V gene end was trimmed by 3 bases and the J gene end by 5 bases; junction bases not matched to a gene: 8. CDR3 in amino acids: CASSLGSGVEETQYF. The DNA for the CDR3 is TGTGCCAGCAGTTTGGGTAGCGGGGTGGAGGAGACCCAGTACTTC.

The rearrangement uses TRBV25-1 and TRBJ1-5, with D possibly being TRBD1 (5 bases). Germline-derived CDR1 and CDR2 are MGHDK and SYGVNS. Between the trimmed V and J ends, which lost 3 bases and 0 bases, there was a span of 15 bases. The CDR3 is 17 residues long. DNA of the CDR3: TGTGCCAGCAGTGACCACCGGGACGGGGATAGCAATCAGCCCCAGCATTTT. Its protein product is CASSDHRDGDSNQPQHF.

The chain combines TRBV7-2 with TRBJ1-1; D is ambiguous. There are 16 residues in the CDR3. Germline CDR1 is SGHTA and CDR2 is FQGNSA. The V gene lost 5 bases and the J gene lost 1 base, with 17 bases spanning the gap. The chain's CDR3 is CASSLFYSQKNTEAFF. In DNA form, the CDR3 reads TGTGCCAGCAGCCTGTTTTATAGTCAGAAGAACACTGAAGCTTTCTTT.

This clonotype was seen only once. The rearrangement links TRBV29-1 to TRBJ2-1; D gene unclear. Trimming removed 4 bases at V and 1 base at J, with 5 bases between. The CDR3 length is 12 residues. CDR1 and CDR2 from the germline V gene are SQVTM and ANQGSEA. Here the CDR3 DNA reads TGCAGCGTTGGGGTTTCCTACAATGAGCAGTTCTTC. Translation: CSVGVSYNEQFF.

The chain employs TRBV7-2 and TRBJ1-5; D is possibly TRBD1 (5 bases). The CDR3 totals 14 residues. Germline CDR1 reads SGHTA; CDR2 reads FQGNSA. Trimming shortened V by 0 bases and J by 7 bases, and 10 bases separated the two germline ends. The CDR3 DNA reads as TGTGCCAGCAGCTTAGCAGAGGAGGGGCAGCCCCAGCATTTT. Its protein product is CASSLAEEGQPQHF.

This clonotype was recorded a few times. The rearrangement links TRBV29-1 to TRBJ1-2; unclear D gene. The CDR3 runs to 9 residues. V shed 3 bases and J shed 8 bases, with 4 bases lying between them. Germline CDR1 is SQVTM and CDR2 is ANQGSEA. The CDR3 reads CSVDYGYTF. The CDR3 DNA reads TGCAGCGTTGATTACGGCTACACCTTC.

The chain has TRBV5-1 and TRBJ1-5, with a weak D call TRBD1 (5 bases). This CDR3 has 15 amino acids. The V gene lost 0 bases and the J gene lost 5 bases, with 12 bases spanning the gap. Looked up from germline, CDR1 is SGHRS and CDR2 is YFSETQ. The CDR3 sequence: CASSLAGGRYQPQHF. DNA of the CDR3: TGCGCCAGCAGCTTGGCCGGGGGGAGGTATCAGCCCCAGCATTTT.